This T cell receptor (beta chain) was captured by sequencing in a study of cytomegalovirus exposure and HLA in healthy donors. Produced via immunoSEQ multiplex PCR; TCRdb's table is partial and in-frame only. The sample gives roughly 190,000 clones, 86% of which show up once; around 7.2% is in the top ten. Broader study findings: Subsequent analysis showed first-cohort TCR clusters tending to co-occur in more than 95 validation repertoires. Through in vitro validation, three CMV-associated chains were shown to be specific for CMV antigens. Researchers counted 150 to 200 TCR beta chains as cytomegalovirus-associated. Reportedly, cytomegalovirus status was diagnosed with high sensitivity and specificity.

About this clone: As yet, its antigen is unknown.

Sequenced: PBMCs. This TCR was recovered from a man aged 25 to 40 in good health and CMV-seropositive.

The CDR3 DNA follows: TGTGCCAGCAGTTTGGGCAGGGGCCGCTACGAGCAGTACTTC. This encodes CASSLGRGRYEQYF. This rearrangement joins TRBV28 to TRBJ2-7, with TRBD1 as a possible D gene (6 bases). This CDR3 spans 14 amino acids. The germline V gene has CDR1 MDHEN and CDR2 SYDVKM. V gave up 3 bases and J gave up 3 bases, with 12 bases separating them.